One sample yielded the 18 T cell receptor beta chains listed below, sequenced in a study of control samples from healthy donors and cancer patients. The assay was immunoSEQ multiplex PCR, and TCRdb's table has in-frame clones only and misses some. Of about 120,000 clones detected, roughly 90% appear once; the ten largest clones hold approximately 39%. Sequencing input: blood. The receptors come from a middle-aged man in good health.

This clone was found a few times. The chain uses TRBV5-6 and TRBJ1-1, with TRBD1 as a possible D gene (6 bases). This CDR3 spans 15 amino acids. V was cut by 4 bases and J by 3 bases, with 16 bases left in between. Germline values: CDR1 SGHDT, CDR2 YYEEEE. For the CDR3, the DNA is TGTGCCAGCAGCCGTAAGGCGGACAGATACACTGAAGCTTTCTTT. Encoded protein: CASSRKADRYTEAFF.

The chain is built from TRBV19 and TRBJ2-1; D unresolved. V lost 5 bases to trimming and J lost 9 bases, with 14 bases between them. Per the germline V gene, CDR1 is LNHDA and CDR2 is SQIVND (reference sequence). The length of the CDR3 is 13 residues. Here the CDR3 DNA reads TGTGCCAGTAGTCCTGACATCGTAAGTGAGCAGTTCTTC. Encoded protein: CASSPDIVSEQFF.

The CDR3, as DNA: TGTGCCATCAGTGACTCCGGTGATGAAAAACTGTTTTTT. Protein product: CAISDSGDEKLFF. This sequence joins TRBV10-3 and TRBJ1-4, with unresolved D. CDR1 ENHRY and CDR2 SYGVKD come from the germline V gene. V lost 3 bases and J lost 6, with 8 bases in between. This CDR3 has 13 residues.

The chain combines TRBV19 with TRBJ1-5; unclear D gene. Germline V gives CDR1 LNHDA, CDR2 SQIVND (reference sequence). The CDR3 is made up of 13 amino acids. The V and J ends lost 6 bases and 3 bases respectively, with 9 bases between them. The CDR3 loop reads CASSPNINQPQHF. Written as DNA, the CDR3 is TGTGCCAGTAGCCCCAATATCAATCAGCCCCAGCATTTT. Filled out from reference TRBV19 and TRBJ1-5, the complete variable domain reads DGGITQSPKYLFRKEGQNVTLSCEQNLNHDAMYWYRQDPGQGLRLIYYSQIVNDFQKGDIAEGYSVSREKKESFPLTVTSAQKNPTAFYLCASSPNINQPQHFGDGTRLSIL.

V and J are TRBV2 and TRBJ1-1; TRBD1 might be the D (6 bases). Germline CDR1 SNHLY, CDR2 FYNNEI. The length of the CDR3 is 14 residues. Trimming took 2 bases from V and 4 from J, leaving 11 bases between them. The CDR3, as DNA: TGTGCCAGCAGTGAACAGGGGCCGGGCACTGAAGCTTTCTTT. Protein sequence: CASSEQGPGTEAFF.

The J gene is TRBJ2-7, the V gene TRBV4-3; unclear D gene. CDR1 is LGHNA and CDR2 is YSLEER in the germline V gene. The germline V and J ends were trimmed by 1 base and 2 bases, with 12 bases remaining between them. This CDR3 comprises 15 residues. The CDR3 DNA reads as TGCGCCAGCAGCCAAGGCGCCCACCCGACCTACGAGCAGTACTTC. It yields the protein CASSQGAHPTYEQYF.

The chain recombines TRBV30 with TRBJ2-6; D is possibly TRBD2 (5 bases). The CDR3 is made up of 16 amino acids. Germline V gives CDR1 GTSNPN, CDR2 SVGIG (reference sequence). The germline V and J ends were trimmed by 1 base and 0 bases, with 10 bases remaining between them. CDR3 amino acids: CAWSEGLNSGANVLTF. DNA for the CDR3: TGTGCCTGGAGTGAAGGACTGAACTCTGGGGCCAACGTCCTGACTTTC.

The rearrangement joins TRBV30 to TRBJ1-2; D remains ambiguous. V shed 1 base and J shed 1 base, with 4 bases lying between them. This CDR3 spans 12 amino acids. Germline assignment: CDR1 GTSNPN and CDR2 SVGIG (reference sequence). CDR3 region: CAWSALNYGYTF. The CDR3 DNA reads TGTGCCTGGAGTGCACTTAACTATGGCTACACCTTC.

This CDR3 is CASSQGTGGTQYF. CDR3 DNA: TGTGCCAGCAGCCAAGGGACCGGCGGGACCCAGTACTTC. The chain has TRBV3-1 (or the pseudogene TRBV3-2) and TRBJ2-5, with unresolved D. The CDR3 runs to 13 residues. The germline V gene encodes CDR1 LGHDT and CDR2 YNNKEL (reference sequence). The V end was cut by 1 base, the J end by 7 bases, with 10 bases between.

The rearrangement links TRBV6-1 to TRBJ1-6; D remains ambiguous. Germline CDR1 reads MNHNS; CDR2 reads SASEGT. The CDR3 runs to 14 residues. The V and J ends lost 3 bases and 8 bases respectively, with 11 bases between them. Written as DNA, the CDR3 is TGTGCCAGCAGTGATGAGGGCCGGGATTCACCCCTCCACTTT. It codes for CASSDEGRDSPLHF.

V gene TRBV29-1 combines with J gene TRBJ2-7, with D possibly matching TRBD2 (5 bases). Trimming shortened V by 6 bases and J by 0 bases, and 21 bases separated the two germline ends. The CDR3 extends over 16 amino acids. Germline values: CDR1 SQVTM, CDR2 ANQGSEA. The CDR3 loop is CSVRIPEETSSYEQYF. CDR3 nucleotides: TGCAGCGTCCGAATTCCGGAGGAGACGAGCTCCTACGAGCAGTACTTC.

This clone was seen a handful of times. The chain couples TRBV29-1 to TRBJ1-1; D gene uncertain. V was pared by 4 bases and J by 8 bases, with 11 bases between. This CDR3 is built from 11 residues. Looked up from germline, CDR1 is SQVTM and CDR2 is ANQGSEA. The CDR3 region is CSVVEQAEAFF. CDR3 DNA sequence: TGCAGCGTTGTGGAGCAGGCCGAAGCTTTCTTT.

This chain links TRBV7-9 with TRBJ1-2; D might be TRBD1 (6 bases). In germline, CDR1 is SEHNR, CDR2 FQNEAQ (reference sequence). CDR3 size: 13 residues. Trimming took off 2 bases at V and 8 bases at J, with 12 bases between the two ends. The CDR3 nucleotides read TGTGCCAGCAGCTTATGGGGGCTTGGAGGCTACACCTTC. As protein: CASSLWGLGGYTF.

This rearrangement joins TRBV4-1 to TRBJ1-2; D remains unclear. The length of the CDR3 is 16 residues. In germline, CDR1 is MGHRA, CDR2 YSYEKL. V lost 3 bases and J 6 bases, leaving 20 bases between the germline ends. For the CDR3, the DNA is TGCGCCAGCAGCCAGCGTCGGACCGTGAGCACGGATGGCTACACCTTC. It encodes CASSQRRTVSTDGYTF.

This chain uses TRBV29-1 with TRBJ1-2; the D gene is possibly TRBD1 (6 bases). Trimming shortened V by 3 bases and J by 3 bases, and 20 bases separated the two germline ends. In germline, CDR1 is SQVTM, CDR2 ANQGSEA. The CDR3 contains 16 residues. The CDR3 region has the DNA TGCAGCGTTGATCGTCCTGACAGGCGGCAGGACTATGGCTACACCTTC. Its translation is CSVDRPDRRQDYGYTF.

This chain connects TRBV7-2 to TRBJ1-1, with D hard to call. The CDR3 runs 12 residues. V lost 1 base, J lost 10 bases, and 10 bases lay in between. CDR1 and CDR2 (germline): SGHTA, FQGNSA. Here the CDR3 reads CASSLEVGPAFF. The CDR3, as DNA: TGTGCCAGCAGCTTAGAAGTAGGGCCAGCTTTCTTT. Complete variable domain (other parts from reference TRBV7-2 and TRBJ1-1): GAGVSQSPSNKVTEKGKDVELRCDPISGHTALYWYRQSLGQGLEFLIYFQGNSAPDKSGLPSDRFSAERTGGSVSTLTIQRTQQEDSAVYLCASSLEVGPAFFGQGTRLTVV.

The chain couples TRBV7-9 to TRBJ1-6; maybe TRBD1 (5 bases). V gave up 3 bases and J gave up 7 bases, with 16 bases separating them. CDR3 length: 16 amino acids. The germline gives CDR1 SEHNR, CDR2 FQNEAQ (reference sequence). CDR3 loop: CASSLGQGRTNSPLHF. The CDR3 DNA reads TGTGCCAGCAGCTTGGGGCAGGGACGGACGAATTCACCCCTCCACTTT.

This clone was counted a single time. The chain has TRBV7-8 and TRBJ1-5; D may be TRBD1 (6 bases). This CDR3 has 14 amino acids. Germline assignment: CDR1 SGHVS and CDR2 FQNEAQ. Trimming took 5 bases from V and 1 from J, leaving 9 bases between them. The chain's CDR3 is CASSIDRSNQPQHF. The CDR3 bases are TGTGCCAGCAGCATTGACAGGAGCAATCAGCCCCAGCATTTT.